This TCR beta chain was recorded in a study of shared clonotypes between healthy human individuals. Study in general: Per-donor plates numbered three CD4 naive, three CD4 memory, two CD8 naive and one CD8 memory. Study conclusions and caveats: Rarefaction exposed incomplete sorted-subset sequencing despite large depth. Non-shared clonotypes were found to have lower generation probabilities than the clonotypes that were shared by all four of the sorted-subset donors.

Each PCR replicate from the sorted subsets contained 150 to 250 ng DNA, which is tens of thousands of T cell genomes. Clones were sequenced by immunoSEQ multiplex PCR, and TCRdb holds only the in-frame ones, with some missing. The table shows under 650,000 clones, with 90% to 97% occurring only once. With respect to this clone: The antigen is undetermined.

The V and J ends lost 7 bases and 6 bases respectively, with 15 bases between them. Germline assignment: CDR1 MNHEY and CDR2 SMNVEV (reference sequence). The CDR3 length is 14 residues. This receptor was identified in a woman in her twenties or thirties in good health. Input material: naive CD4+ T cells sorted from blood. Documented subset: CD45RA+ positively selected. The chain links TRBV27 to TRBJ2-2; D may match TRBD1 or TRBD2 (6 bases each). The CDR3 protein is CASTPYREAGELFF. The CDR3 nucleotides are TGTGCCAGCACCCCTTACAGGGAGGCCGGGGAGCTGTTTTTT.